The 18 T cell receptor beta chains reported below all come from one sample, sequenced in a study of cytomegalovirus exposure and HLA in healthy donors. Clones were read by immunoSEQ multiplex PCR, and TCRdb kept only the in-frame ones, dropping some. The data hold 130,000 to 150,000 clones, with just under 90% observed a single time. The specimen was PBMCs. These receptors came from a woman younger than 45 in good health and CMV-seropositive.

The rearrangement uses TRBV9 and TRBJ1-3; D unclear. The CDR3 length is 16 residues. Trimming removed 4 bases from V and 1 base from J, with 15 bases in between. CDR1 and CDR2 from the germline V gene are SGDLS and YYNGEE. CDR3 in DNA: TGTGCCAGCAGCTTGCGGTCTCAGTGGTCTGGAAACACCATATATTTT. Protein product: CASSLRSQWSGNTIYF.

The J gene is TRBJ2-5, the V gene TRBV18, with D maybe TRBD1 (6 bases). V was cut by 2 bases and J by 1 base, with 11 bases left in between. CDR3 length: 15 residues. Germline CDR1 and CDR2: KGHSH and LQKENI. The CDR3 sequence is CASSPYTGTQETQYF. The DNA for the CDR3 is TGTGCCAGCTCACCATATACAGGGACCCAAGAGACCCAGTACTTC.

The V and J genes are TRBV5-1 and TRBJ2-5; D not resolved. Trimming took 5 bases from V and 4 from J, leaving 6 bases between them. This CDR3 comprises 11 residues. Germline lookup yields CDR1 SGHRS and CDR2 YFSETQ. CDR3 residues: CASSNGETQYF. The CDR3 DNA reads TGCGCCAGCAGTAACGGAGAGACCCAGTACTTC. Complete variable domain (other parts from reference TRBV5-1 and TRBJ2-5): KAGVTQTPRYLIKTRGQQVTLSCSPISGHRSVSWYQQTPGQGLQFLFEYFSETQRNKGNFPGRFSGRQFSNSRSEMNVSTLELGDSALYLCASSNGETQYFGPGTRLLVL.

V gene TRBV4-1 combines with J gene TRBJ2-1; possibly TRBD2 for D (5 bases). CDR1 and CDR2 (germline): MGHRA, YSYEKL. Deletions cut 3 bases from V and 0 bases from J, with 12 bases between. CDR3 length equals 16 residues. The CDR3 region is CASSQLSASSYNEQFF. In nucleotides, the CDR3 is TGCGCCAGCAGCCAGCTTAGCGCGAGCTCCTACAATGAGCAGTTCTTC.

Here the CDR3 reads CASSLGLAVGELFF. The CDR3 DNA is TGTGCCAGCAGCTTAGGACTAGCGGTCGGAGAGCTGTTTTTT. This sequence joins TRBV11-2 and TRBJ2-2, with 9 bases lining up with TRBD2. CDR1 is SGHAT and CDR2 is FQNNGV in the germline V gene. The trim removed 1 base at V and 11 bases at J, leaving 5 bases unmatched. The CDR3 is 14 amino acids.

Here the CDR3 DNA reads TGTGCCACCAGCTCGACTAGCGGGGGCATTGAGCAGTTCTTC. Amino acid sequence: CATSSTSGGIEQFF. This rearrangement joins TRBV15 to TRBJ2-1; 12 bases align to TRBD2. The CDR3 is 14 residues long. V was pared by 5 bases and J by 9 bases, with 5 bases of the junction left unmatched. Germline V lookup: CDR1 LNHNV, CDR2 YYDKDF (reference sequence).

This rearrangement joins TRBV27 to TRBJ2-1; the match to TRBD2 covers 10 bases. The CDR3 loop spans 15 amino acids. V trimming: 2 bases; J trimming: 9 bases; junction bases outside the gene matches: 7. CDR1 MNHEY and CDR2 SMNVEV come from the germline V gene (reference sequence). The CDR3 DNA sequence: TGTGCCAGCAGTTTAGGAGGTTTAGCGGGAGGTGAGCAGTTCTTC. Protein: CASSLGGLAGGEQFF.

The rearrangement links TRBV7-2 to TRBJ2-7; D unresolved. Germline CDR1 is SGHTA and CDR2 is FQGNSA. The CDR3 consists of 14 residues. Trimming removed 1 base at V and 4 bases at J, with 11 bases between. The CDR3 protein is CASSLVGRSYEQYF. CDR3 nucleotide sequence: TGTGCCAGCAGCTTAGTTGGCCGATCGTACGAGCAGTACTTC.

The chain has TRBV6-1 and TRBJ1-5; 9 bases fit TRBD1. V shed 3 bases, J shed 2 bases, and the junction held 8 bases outside the gene matches. Germline loops: CDR1 MNHNS, CDR2 SASEGT. The CDR3 has 17 amino acids. The CDR3 here is CASSEDRGPWGNQPQHF. The CDR3, as DNA: TGTGCCAGCAGTGAGGACAGGGGCCCATGGGGCAATCAGCCCCAGCATTTT.

The rearrangement joins TRBV7-9 to TRBJ2-1; 13 bases are a match to TRBD2. The CDR3 totals 17 residues. Per the germline V gene, CDR1 is SEHNR and CDR2 is FQNEAQ (reference sequence). V lost 5 bases, J lost 4 bases, and 8 bases stayed unmatched. The DNA for the CDR3 is TGTGCCAGCAGCCCGGCCCCGGGACTAGCGGGATACAATGAGCAGTTCTTC. It is translated as CASSPAPGLAGYNEQFF.

This chain joins TRBV19 and TRBJ2-2; 11 bases match TRBD2. The CDR3 totals 15 residues. After removal of 8 bases from V and 3 bases from J, the junction contained 5 bases not matched to a gene. The V gene's germline CDR1 is LNHDA and CDR2 SQIVND (reference sequence). This CDR3 reads CASQTSGVYTGELFF. The CDR3 nucleotides are TGTGCCAGTCAGACTAGCGGGGTTTACACCGGGGAGCTGTTTTTT.

V is TRBV7-3 and J is TRBJ2-2, with D possibly TRBD2 on 5 matching bases. Trimming left V 3 bases short and J 0 bases short, with 20 bases between. The germline CDR1 and CDR2 sequences are SGHTA and FQGTGA. The CDR3 is 19 amino acids. CDR3 amino acids: CASSLVPTGLTSNTGELFF. The CDR3 region has the DNA TGTGCCAGCAGCTTGGTCCCTACCGGACTGACGTCGAACACCGGGGAGCTGTTTTTT. The entire variable domain, with the rest obtained from reference TRBV7-3 and TRBJ2-2, is as follows: GAGVSQTPSNKVTEKGKYVELRCDPISGHTALYWYRQSLGQGPEFLIYFQGTGAADDSGLPNDRFFAVRPEGSVSTLKIQRTERGDSAVYLCASSLVPTGLTSNTGELFFGEGSRLTVL.

This clone was counted between two and nine times. J is TRBJ2-1 and V is TRBV6-1; D is uncertain. CDR1 and CDR2 (germline): MNHNS, SASEGT. The CDR3 spans 15 residues. Trimming left V 4 bases short and J 0 bases short, with 10 bases between. This CDR3 reads CASSVMAVSYNEQFF. The DNA for the CDR3 is TGTGCCAGCAGTGTTATGGCAGTCTCCTACAATGAGCAGTTCTTC.

The V and J genes are TRBV15 and TRBJ1-3; D unresolved. With 6 bases removed from V and 0 bases from J, the gap between germline ends came to 9 bases. The CDR3 covers 14 residues. The germline V gene has CDR1 LNHNV and CDR2 YYDKDF (reference sequence). The CDR3 DNA is TGTGCCACCAGGTTTTCTAGCTCTGGAAACACCATATATTTT. This gives the protein CATRFSSSGNTIYF.

The chain links TRBV6-5 to TRBJ2-3, with a possible D match to TRBD1 (5 bases). The CDR3 is 15 amino acids. The V and J ends lost 0 bases and 2 bases respectively, with 9 bases between them. Per germline, CDR1 MNHEY and CDR2 SVGAGI. Here the CDR3 reads CASSYSDISTDTQYF. Written as DNA, the CDR3 is TGTGCCAGCAGTTACTCGGACATCTCCACAGATACGCAGTATTTT.

This chain joins TRBV5-6 and TRBJ1-5, with D hard to call. The V gene's germline CDR1 is SGHDT and CDR2 YYEEEE. The length of the CDR3 is 14 residues. V dropped 2 bases and J dropped 6 bases, with 12 bases sitting between them. The CDR3 coding sequence is TGTGCCAGCAGCTTTCGGGGTTGGGGTCAGCCCCAGCATTTT. Amino acids: CASSFRGWGQPQHF.

The chain employs TRBV7-9 and TRBJ2-3; D is unclear. Looked up from germline, CDR1 is SEHNR and CDR2 is FQNEAQ (reference sequence). The CDR3 loop spans 12 amino acids. Trimming took 4 bases from V and 5 from J, leaving 7 bases between them. CDR3 in DNA: TGTGCCAGCAGCTCTCACGGAGATACGCAGTATTTT. It encodes CASSSHGDTQYF.

This clone was counted many times. The chain couples TRBV4-2 to TRBJ2-4, with TRBD2 matching 10 bases. The germline V gene encodes CDR1 LGHNA and CDR2 YNFKEQ. J lost 8 bases, V lost 0 bases, and 7 bases had no gene match. CDR3 length: 16 amino acids. The chain's CDR3 is CASSQDYQRGGDIQYF. In DNA, the CDR3 is TGTGCCAGCAGCCAAGATTACCAGCGGGGGGGTGACATTCAGTACTTC.